This TCR beta chain was identified in a study of blood T cell repertoires in COVID-19. At the level of the study: Samples came from the United States, Italy and Spain, spanning acute and convalescent COVID-19.

Profiled with immunoSEQ multiplex PCR; TCRdb holds only in-frame clones, not every one. Of roughly 29,000 clones listed, around 94% are singletons. Trimming pared 3 bases from V and 0 bases from J, leaving 13 bases between. CDR1 and CDR2 (germline): MRHNA, SNTAGT. The CDR3 runs to 16 residues. The TCR sequence derives from a woman in her 70s with COVID-19, enrolled during active disease. The sample consisted of peripheral blood. The chain carries TRBV6-4 and TRBJ2-3; weak D call: TRBD2 (6 bases). This CDR3 reads CASSERLARSTDTQYF. The CDR3 coding sequence is TGTGCCAGCAGTGAACGCCTAGCGCGAAGCACAGATACGCAGTATTTT.